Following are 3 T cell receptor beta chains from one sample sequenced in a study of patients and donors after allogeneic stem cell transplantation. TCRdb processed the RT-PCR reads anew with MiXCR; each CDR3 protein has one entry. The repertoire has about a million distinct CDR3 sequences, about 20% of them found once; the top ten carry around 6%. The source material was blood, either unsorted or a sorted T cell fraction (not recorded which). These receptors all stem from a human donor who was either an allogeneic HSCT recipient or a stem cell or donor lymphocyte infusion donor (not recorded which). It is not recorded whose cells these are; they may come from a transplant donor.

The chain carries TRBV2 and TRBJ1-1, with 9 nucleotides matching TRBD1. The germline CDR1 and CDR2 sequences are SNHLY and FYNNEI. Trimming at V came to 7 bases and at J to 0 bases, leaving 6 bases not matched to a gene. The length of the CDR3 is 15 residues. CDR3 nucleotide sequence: TGTGCCAGCACCACCGGGACAGGGATGAACACTGAAGCTTTCTTT. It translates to CASTTGTGMNTEAFF. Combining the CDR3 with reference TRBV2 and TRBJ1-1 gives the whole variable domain EPEVTQTPSHQVTQMGQEVILRCVPISNHLYFYWYRQILGQKVEFLVSFYNNEISEKSEIFDDQFSVERPDGSNFTLKIRSTKLEDSAMYFCASTTGTGMNTEAFFGQGTRLTVV.

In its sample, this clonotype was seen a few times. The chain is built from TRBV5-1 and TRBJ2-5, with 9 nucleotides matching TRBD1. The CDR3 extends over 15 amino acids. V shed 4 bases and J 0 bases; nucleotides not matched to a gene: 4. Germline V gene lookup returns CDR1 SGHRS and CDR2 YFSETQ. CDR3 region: CASSPNRGHQETQYF. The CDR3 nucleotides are TGCGCCAGCAGCCCAAACAGGGGGCACCAAGAGACCCAGTACTTC.

This CDR3 reads CSVVSNEKLFF. CDR3 in DNA: TGCAGCGTTGTGAGTAATGAAAAACTGTTTTTT. The rearrangement links TRBV29-1 to TRBJ1-4; D is undetermined. The V and J ends lost 4 bases and 4 bases respectively, with 4 bases between them. Germline V CDR1 and CDR2: SQVTM, ANQGSEA. The CDR3 runs 11 residues.